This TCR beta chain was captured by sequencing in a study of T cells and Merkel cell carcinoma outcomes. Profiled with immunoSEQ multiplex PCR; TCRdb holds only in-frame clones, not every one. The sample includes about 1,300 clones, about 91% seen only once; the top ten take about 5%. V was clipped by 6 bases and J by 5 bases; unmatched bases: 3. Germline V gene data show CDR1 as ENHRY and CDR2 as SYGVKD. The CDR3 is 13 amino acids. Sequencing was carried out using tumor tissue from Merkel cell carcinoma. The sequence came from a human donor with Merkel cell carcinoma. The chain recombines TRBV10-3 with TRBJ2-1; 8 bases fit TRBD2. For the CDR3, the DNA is TGTGCCATCAGCTTGCGGGGGGACAATGAGCAGTTCTTC. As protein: CAISLRGDNEQFF.